The rows below give T cell receptor beta chains drawn from one sample of a study of early stage breast cancer tumors. Using immunoSEQ multiplex PCR, the repertoire was profiled, and TCRdb retains in-frame clones only, with some absent. This table holds 35,000 to 45,000 clones, roughly 70% found once. Sequenced: blood. These receptors originate from a person in their 60s with breast cancer. Each CDR3 is given without its conserved first and last residue.

CDR3,J,V
ASSRNPGEKLF,TRBJ1-4,TRBV2
ASSFTLPGQGYEQY,TRBJ2-7,TRBV7-8
ASSLAGLNQPQH,TRBJ1-5,TRBV11-2
ASSVRGPGQYEQY,TRBJ2-7,TRBV6-1
ASSLGPGREGRTGELF,TRBJ2-2,TRBV5-4
ASTQGGAGYT,TRBJ1-2,TRBV9
ASSITGENAEQY,TRBJ2-7,TRBV19
ASSGRVAYGYT,TRBJ1-2,TRBV2
ASAPLPGRNTEAF,TRBJ1-1,TRBV27
ASSTGLGGYNEQF,TRBJ2-1,TRBV2
ASSLGKYEQY,TRBJ2-7,TRBV5-8
ASSTGNSNQPQH,TRBJ1-5,TRBV6-1
ASSYATGTVSYEQY,TRBJ2-7,TRBV6-6
ASRPYTDTQY,TRBJ2-3,TRBV9
ASSPLSGSIEKLF,TRBJ1-4,TRBV6-1
ASSRTGYGYT,TRBJ1-2,TRBV28
ASSLGPTRYEQY,TRBJ2-7,TRBV27
ASSLEAAPKDEQY,TRBJ2-7,TRBV28
ASSPGAGVTYEQY,TRBJ2-7,TRBV7-9
ASSAGQGRGDEQF,TRBJ2-1,TRBV2
ASSVSGANYGYT,TRBJ1-2,TRBV18
ASSKDPSYEQY,TRBJ2-7,TRBV11-2
ASSQEVSGNSNTGELF,TRBJ2-2,TRBV4-1
ASSLALSEQY,-,TRBV5-1
ASRQEGQGTGELF,TRBJ2-2,TRBV19
ASREGGYYEQY,TRBJ2-7,TRBV19
ASGRAENYGYT,TRBJ1-2,TRBV28
ASRLGGTDTQY,TRBJ2-3,TRBV28
ASRTNGREYSNQPQH,TRBJ1-5,TRBV19
ASSEIQGRRRNTEAF,TRBJ1-1,TRBV6-1
AWSVGQAYNSPLH,TRBJ1-6,TRBV30
ASGWNQETQY,TRBJ2-5,TRBV12-5
ASRRTGKNEQY,TRBJ2-7,TRBV2
ASTPGESQPQH,TRBJ1-5,TRBV7-2
ASSEDGGPLH,TRBJ1-6,TRBV2
ASKKGINEKLF,TRBJ1-4,TRBV5-4
ASSFSPSQGGMKTQY,TRBJ2-5,TRBV7-8
ASSDSRGVGSIAF,TRBJ1-1,TRBV6-4
ASSPRGEGGDTQY,TRBJ2-3,TRBV11-1
ASSRGLAGNEQF,TRBJ2-1,TRBV6-6
ASSREIAGGGNEQF,TRBJ2-1,TRBV11-2
ASSPRGIGGYT,TRBJ1-2,TRBV2
ASSTPWGGNRDEQY,TRBJ2-7,TRBV6-6
ASSSPPGVQETQY,TRBJ2-5,TRBV5-4
ASIPSGGVTYEQY,TRBJ2-7,TRBV6-1
ASSLAGSGELF,TRBJ2-2,TRBV11-2
ASSPSLQETQY,TRBJ2-5,TRBV18